These T cell receptor beta chains were read from a single sample in a study of tumor and adjacent non-tumor tissue in lung cancer. TCRdb re-called the multiplex PCR reads with MiXCR, one entry per CDR3 protein. Of 110,000 or so distinct CDR3 sequences in the sample, 60% to 70% were seen once. Sample: distant non-tumor lung tissue. All receptors derive from a man aged 55 to 70 with non-small cell lung cancer. Both conserved end residues are part of each CDR3. A D gene is named only where the DNA matches it firmly. Not every row has a clone size; where given, it reads once, few, many or a size class.

D	V	J	size	DNA	CDR3
.	TRBV20-1	TRBJ2-7	many	TGCAGTGCTAGAGACGCAACACTAGCAATCCTGTCCGGCGAGCAGTACTTC	CSARDATLAILSGEQYF
TRBD1	TRBV12-3/TRBV12-4	TRBJ2-2	.	TGTGCCAGCAGTTCACCGGGACAGGGTGGGAAGCTGTTTTTT	CASSSPGQGGKLFF
.	TRBV6-5	TRBJ1-5	many	TGTGCCAGCAGCGTTGACCGTGATCAGCCCCAGCATTTT	CASSVDRDQPQHF
TRBD1	TRBV5-4	TRBJ2-3	many	TGTGCCAGCAGCCCCGGGACAGGGGGCGCAGATACGCAGTATTTT	CASSPGTGGADTQYF
.	TRBV24-1	TRBJ2-1	.	TGTGCCACCAGTGATCTGAGTAACGTCGGTGAGCGGTTCTTC	CATSDLSNVGERFF
TRBD2	TRBV2	TRBJ2-1	many	TGTGCCAGCAGTACCGGACTAGCGGGGGACAATGAGCAGTTCTTC	CASSTGLAGDNEQFF
.	TRBV29-1	TRBJ2-1	few	TGCAGCGTTGAAGGGACTTTCCTCTACAATGAGCAGTTCTTC	CSVEGTFLYNEQFF
TRBD2	TRBV5-1	TRBJ2-1	many	TGCGCCAGCAGCTCCAGAGAAGCGGGGTCCGCCTACAATGAGCAGTTCTTC	CASSSREAGSAYNEQFF
TRBD1	TRBV29-1	TRBJ2-3	.	TGCAGCATGACAGGGGGAAATAGCAGGGCGACTAGCACAGATACGCAGTATTTT	CSMTGGNSRATSTDTQYF
TRBD2	TRBV4-3	TRBJ2-1	many	TGCGCCAGCAGCCCCCGACTAGCCAGCGGGGAGCAGTTCTTC	CASSPRLASGEQFF
TRBD2	TRBV6-5	TRBJ2-1	.	TGTGCCAGCAGTAAAGCGGGGGAGCTATACAATGAGCAGTTCTTC	CASSKAGELYNEQFF
.	TRBV5-5	TRBJ2-1	many	TGTGCCAGCCAAAACCCGGGATCAGGCAATGAGCAGTTCTTC	CASQNPGSGNEQFF
.	TRBV28	TRBJ2-7	many	TGTGCCAGCAGTCCGCCGGGATCGGCCTACGAGCAGTACTTC	CASSPPGSAYEQYF
TRBD1	TRBV25-1	TRBJ2-5	few	TGTGCCAGCAGTGGGACAGGGCTCGCCGTGACCCAGTACTTC	CASSGTGLAVTQYF
TRBD1	TRBV28	TRBJ2-1	many	TGTGCCAGCAGGCCCGGGACAGCGGACAATGAGCAGTTCTTC	CASRPGTADNEQFF
TRBD2	TRBV4-2	TRBJ2-1	many	TGTGCCAGCAGCCAAACCGGGACTAGCGGGAGTGATGAGCAGTTCTTC	CASSQTGTSGSDEQFF
.	TRBV4-2	TRBJ2-3	.	TGTGCCAGTAGCCAAGTATCGGGAGATACAGATACGCAGTATTTT	CASSQVSGDTDTQYF
.	TRBV10-2	TRBJ2-7	.	TGCGCCAGCAGTCAGGACCGGGTCTACGAGCAGTACTTC	CASSQDRVYEQYF
.	TRBV6-1	TRBJ1-2	many	TGTGCCAGCAGTGAAGGCAGGAGCTTCTATGGCTACACCTTC	CASSEGRSFYGYTF
.	TRBV11-3	TRBJ2-7	many	TGTGCCAGCAGCTTAGAGAACTCAGATGGCGAGCAGTACTTC	CASSLENSDGEQYF
TRBD1	TRBV2	TRBJ2-3	many	TGTGCCAGCAGTGGACAGGGGCTTCCAGATACGCAGTATTTT	CASSGQGLPDTQYF
TRBD2	TRBV11-3	TRBJ2-3	medium-sized	TGTGCCAGCAGCTTAGGATCTAGCGGAGGAGATACGCAGTATTTT	CASSLGSSGGDTQYF
TRBD1	TRBV5-1	TRBJ1-5	.	TGCACCAGCAGCTTGACAGGGGATCAGCCCCAGCATTTT	CTSSLTGDQPQHF
TRBD2	TRBV28	TRBJ2-1	.	TGTGCCAGCATCGGGCTATCGGGAGGTCGGAGGGGCAATAAGCAGTTCTTC	CASIGLSGGRRGNKQFF
.	TRBV7-9	TRBJ2-1	.	TGTGCCAGCAGCTTAGTGGGTGGCGGCGGCAGTGAGCAGTTTTTC	CASSLVGGGGSEQFF
.	TRBV4-1	TRBJ1-1	many	TGCGCCAGCAGCCCTATCTCGGGGCCGAAGACTGAAGCTTTCTTT	CASSPISGPKTEAFF
.	TRBV4-3	TRBJ2-3	.	TGCGCCAGCAGCCAAGAACTAGTGGGCACAGATACGCAGTATTTT	CASSQELVGTDTQYF
.	TRBV29-1	TRBJ2-1	.	TGCACCCTATCGACTAATGGGAATGTGTTCTTC	CTLSTNGNVFF
TRBD2	TRBV7-9	TRBJ2-5	.	TGTGCCAGCAGCTTAGCCAGCGGGGAGCTCCAAGAGACCCAGTACTTC	CASSLASGELQETQYF
.	TRBV6-2/TRBV6-3	TRBJ1-2	.	TGTGCCAGCAGTTACTCGATGGGTAACGGTCATTATGACTACACCTTC	CASSYSMGNGHYDYTF
.	TRBV12-3/TRBV12-4	TRBJ1-1	.	TGTACCAACAGTTTACGGAGGACGAACACTGAAGCTTTCTTT	CTNSLRRTNTEAFF
.	TRBV11-2	TRBJ2-3	.	TGTGCCAGCAGCCACTGGACCTCTACGACTACACAGTATTTT	CASSHWTSTTTQYF
TRBD2	TRBV4-1	TRBJ2-3	.	TGCGCCAGTAGCCAAGCCGTAGCGGGCGCCGGACCAGATATGCAGTATTTT	CASSQAVAGAGPDMQYF
.	TRBV5-5	TRBJ2-7	.	TGTGCCAGCAGTCCTAAGAGGGGGGGCGAGCAGTACTTC	CASSPKRGGEQYF
TRBD2	TRBV11-3	TRBJ2-1	.	TGTGCCATCAGCTGGGAAGGACTAGCGAACGAGCAGTTATTC	CAISWEGLANEQLF
TRBD2	TRBV11-3	TRBJ2-5	medium-sized	TGTGCCAGCAGCAGCGGGGAGCTCGGAGAGACCCAGTACTTC	CASSSGELGETQYF
TRBD1	TRBV2	TRBJ2-7	.	TGTCCCAGCAAGGGACAGTTAACCTCCTACGAGCAGTACTTC	CPSKGQLTSYEQYF
.	TRBV20-1	TRBJ1-2	.	TGCAGTGCTTCCCACCCTGGGGGCTATGACTCCACCTTC	CSASHPGGYDSTF
.	TRBV4-3	TRBJ2-1	.	TGTGCCAGCAGCATACGAACGGGAGTCGGCTACAATGAGCAGTTCTTC	CASSIRTGVGYNEQFF
.	TRBV6-6	TRBJ2-2	.	TGTGCCAGCAGGGGGACCGCCGCAGCCATGGAGCTGTTTTTT	CASRGTAAAMELFF
TRBD1	TRBV11-1	TRBJ2-7	medium-sized	TGTGCCAGCAGCTTAAACAGGGGGGTTCGTGACGAGCAGTACTTC	CASSLNRGVRDEQYF
.	TRBV4-1	TRBJ1-2	.	TGCTCCAGCAGCTACAAGGGTGGGGATGGTGGCTACACCTTC	CSSSYKGGDGGYTF
.	TRBV28	TRBJ1-2	.	TGTACCAGCAGTTTAAGTGCCCCATTTGTCGAGGGCTACACCTTC	CTSSLSAPFVEGYTF
.	TRBV29-1	TRBJ1-5	once	TGCAGCGTTGGAACGGGGCGTATAACAGATACGCAGCATTTT	CSVGTGRITDTQHF
.	TRBV6-2/TRBV6-3	TRBJ2-7	.	TGTGCCAACTGGGTGGGCGGACAGAAGCAGTACTTC	CANWVGGQKQYF
TRBD1	TRBV4-2	TRBJ1-6	.	TGTGCCAGCAGCCAAGAGGTCTTTCGCACGGGACAGGCCAATTCACCCTTCCACTTT	CASSQEVFRTGQANSPFHF
.	TRBV20-1	TRBJ2-7	.	TGCTGTGCTAGGGTTAGTCTACAGGCCTACGAGCAGTACTTC	CCARVSLQAYEQYF
.	TRBV20-1	TRBJ2-7	many	TGCAGTGCTGAAACAGCCAGCTCCTACGAGCAGTACTTC	CSAETASSYEQYF
.	TRBV6-1	TRBJ1-5	.	TGTGCCAGCAGTGGGACAGTCAATCAGACCCAGCATTTC	CASSGTVNQTQHF
.	TRBV28	TRBJ2-6	.	TGTGCCAGCAGTTTTTATCGGGGCTCTGGGGCCAACGTCCTGACTTTC	CASSFYRGSGANVLTF
.	TRBV6-2/TRBV6-3	TRBJ2-7	.	TGTGCCAGCAGTTACTCGACCGTCGGGGCCTACAAGCAGTACTTC	CASSYSTVGAYKQYF
.	TRBV20-1	TRBJ2-1	.	TGCAGTGCTAGCAATCCACGGGACCCTGCTGGCAATGAGCAGTTCTTC	CSASNPRDPAGNEQFF
TRBD2	TRBV11-2	TRBJ2-2	.	TGTGCCAGCAGCTCGGGACTAGCGGGAGCGACGAATACCGGGAAGCTGTCTTTT	CASSSGLAGATNTGKLSF
.	TRBV11-2	TRBJ2-5	.	TGTGCCAGCAGCTCCGACGGAGCTTGGGTGACTCAGTATTTC	CASSSDGAWVTQYF
.	TRBV19	TRBJ2-1	many	TGTGCCAGTATGGGCAGGGACACTAGTTACAATGAGCAGTTCTTC	CASMGRDTSYNEQFF
.	TRBV6-6	TRBJ2-7	.	TGTGCCAGCGGTGAGCAGGGCTACGAGCAGTACTTT	CASGEQGYEQYF
.	TRBV6-2/TRBV6-3	TRBJ2-7	.	TGTGCCAGCATCAGCGGACCATCCTACGAGCAGTACTTC	CASISGPSYEQYF
TRBD1	TRBV5-4	TRBJ1-2	few	TGTGCCAGCAGCTTGATCGACAGGGGAAACTACGCCTTC	CASSLIDRGNYAF
.	TRBV5-1	TRBJ2-6	.	TGCGCCAGCAGCCCCCCGACTGCTGGGGCCAACGTCCTGACTTTC	CASSPPTAGANVLTF
.	TRBV12-3/TRBV12-4	TRBJ2-1	.	TGCGCCAACAGCTCACAGGGGGGGCGGTACAATGAGCAGTTCTTC	CANSSQGGRYNEQFF